What follows is one T cell receptor (beta chain) and its context. Genomic DNA, the template, was used for profiling of the TCR beta VDJ and CDR3. TCRdb reanalysed the reads using MiXCR and keeps one entry per CDR3 protein. Seen here are some 120,000 distinct CDR3 sequences, about 43% observed once, and the top ten hold roughly 2.7%. This sample stems from a study of CD8+CD57+ T cells in acquired aplastic anemia. Study background: Sorted CD4+ and CD8+ cells gave a mean 3.2 ug DNA, range about 0.19 to 27.4 ug.

Germline V gives CDR1 KGHDR, CDR2 SFDVKD. V trimming: 3 bases; J trimming: 6 bases; junction bases outside the gene matches: 4. The CDR3 runs 15 residues. Sequencing involved patients with CD8+CD57+ cell expansion previously shown by flow cytometry. Receipt of therapy had not occurred in any patient by the time of blood sampling. The TCR comes from a human donor with aplastic anemia. The chain uses TRBV24-1 and TRBJ1-5, with 10 bases identical to TRBD1. Sequencing was done on a sample of sorted CD4+, CD8+, or CD8+CD57+ T cells (not recorded which) from PBMCs. DNA for the CDR3: TGTGCCACCAGTGATGGGACAGGGGAGAGTCAGCCCCAGCATTTT. This sequence encodes CATSDGTGESQPQHF.